This T cell receptor beta chain is drawn from a study of blood T cells in healthy people across ages. Combining a sample-barcoded 5' primer with a J-beta primer mix, a second PCR ran for roughly 7 to 12 cycles. TCRdb passed the 5' RACE reads through MiXCR, listing each CDR3 protein once. The sample holds fewer than 800,000 distinct CDR3 sequences, approximately 25% seen once. From germline, CDR1 is SGHVS and CDR2 FQNEAQ. The CDR3 is made up of 15 amino acids. The V gene lost 5 bases and the J gene lost 3 bases, with 13 bases spanning the gap. The study drew donors from healthy Caucasian individuals in Russia aged about 6 to 95. Study-level points and caveats: A roughly linear fall in TCR beta diversity per million T cells was seen with increasing age.

There are a few counts of this clonotype. Its specificity is not known. This same sample was also part of a study on T cells of mothers and their children. That paper notes: At a rate of 1.5 ug per 15 ul, cDNA synthesis received all of the extracted RNA.

The source of this sequence is a boy younger than 18 in good health. The chain links TRBV7-8 to TRBJ1-4; D might be TRBD1 (5 bases). Sequencing was performed on blood. CDR3 sequence: CASSHTGDPNEKLFF. The DNA for the CDR3 is TGTGCCAGCAGCCACACGGGGGATCCTAATGAAAAACTGTTTTTT.